This is a list of T cell receptor beta chains from one sample in a study of beta chain features in type 1 diabetes. TCRdb keeps only in-frame clones here, not all; method: immunoSEQ multiplex PCR. The data hold around 120,000 clones, with 17% observed a single time. The specimen sequenced was central memory CD4+ T cells from blood. These TCRs come from a man between 18 and 35 years old with type 1 diabetes. Each CDR3 is given with its conserved first and last residue. Fields, in order: D gene, J gene, V gene, CDR3 length, clone size, CDR3 protein, CDR3 DNA. A D gene is named only where the DNA matches it firmly. Only some rows state a clone size, as once, few, many or a class for expanded clones.

D: TRBD2; J: TRBJ2-1; V: TRBV5-1; length: 15; size: NA; CDR3: CASSFFSGGDNEQFF; DNA: TGCGCCAGCAGCTTTTTCAGCGGGGGAGATAATGAGCAGTTCTTC
D: NA; J: TRBJ1-3; V: TRBV5-6; length: 14; size: NA; CDR3: CASGHTGSGNTIYF; DNA: TGTGCCAGCGGCCACACGGGCTCTGGAAACACCATATATTTT
D: TRBD1; J: TRBJ2-7; V: TRBV6-6; length: 13; size: many; CDR3: CASSLGTAYEQYF; DNA: TGTGCCAGCAGCCTTGGGACAGCCTACGAGCAGTACTTC
D: NA; J: TRBJ1-2; V: TRBV29-1; length: 13; size: NA; CDR3: CSVATGRTYGYTF; DNA: TGCAGCGTTGCTACCGGACGGACCTATGGCTACACCTTC
D: TRBD2; J: TRBJ2-7; V: TRBV9; length: 16; size: few; CDR3: CASSVGGGTSVYEQYF; DNA: TGTGCCAGCAGCGTCGGGGGTGGGACTAGCGTGTACGAGCAGTACTTC
D: NA; J: TRBJ1-1; V: TRBV19; length: 12; size: NA; CDR3: CASSWRDTEAFF; DNA: TGTGCCAGTAGTTGGAGGGACACTGAAGCTTTCTTT
D: NA; J: TRBJ2-7; V: TRBV6-5; length: 15; size: many; CDR3: CASKVEAGPFLRQYF; DNA: TGTGCCAGCAAGGTTGAAGCCGGGCCTTTTTTGCGGCAGTACTTC
D: NA; J: TRBJ1-2; V: TRBV29-1; length: 16; size: NA; CDR3: CSVEDVPGEANYGYTF; DNA: TGCAGCGTTGAAGATGTCCCCGGAGAAGCTAACTATGGCTACACCTTC
D: NA; J: TRBJ2-1; V: TRBV7-2; length: 12; size: NA; CDR3: CASSFFSSEQFF; DNA: TGTGCCAGCAGCTTTTTCAGCAGTGAGCAGTTCTTC
D: TRBD1; J: TRBJ2-1; V: TRBV7-9; length: 15; size: NA; CDR3: CASSLRQGSYNEQFF; DNA: TGTGCCAGCAGCTTAAGACAGGGGTCCTACAATGAGCAGTTCTTC
D: NA; J: TRBJ2-3; V: TRBV9; length: 12; size: NA; CDR3: CASSVEGSTQYF; DNA: TGTGCCAGCAGCGTAGAGGGCAGTACGCAGTATTTT
D: TRBD1; J: TRBJ2-5; V: TRBV28; length: 14; size: few; CDR3: CASRSGTAQETQYF; DNA: TGTGCCAGCAGGTCCGGGACAGCTCAAGAGACCCAGTACTTC
D: TRBD1; J: TRBJ1-2; V: TRBV5-6; length: 18; size: few; CDR3: CASSFTQGQGWSNYGYTF; DNA: TGTGCCAGCAGCTTCACCCAGGGACAGGGTTGGTCGAACTATGGCTACACCTTC
D: NA; J: TRBJ1-5; V: TRBV29-1; length: 14; size: few; CDR3: CSVATGVGNQPQHF; DNA: TGCAGCGTGGCAACAGGCGTTGGCAATCAGCCCCAGCATTTT
D: TRBD1; J: TRBJ2-7; V: TRBV7-2; length: 12; size: NA; CDR3: CASSPGQGEQYF; DNA: TGTGCCAGCAGCCCCGGACAGGGGGAGCAGTACTTC
D: NA; J: TRBJ1-2; V: TRBV10-3; length: 13; size: few; CDR3: CAISAVGAYGYTF; DNA: TGTGCCATCAGTGCTGTCGGCGCCTATGGCTACACCTTC
D: NA; J: TRBJ2-7; V: TRBV5-1; length: 14; size: NA; CDR3: CASNIGAGPSEQYF; DNA: TGCGCCAGCAACATTGGGGCAGGCCCGAGCGAGCAGTACTTC
D: TRBD1; J: TRBJ2-5; V: TRBV25-1; length: 15; size: NA; CDR3: CASSNDRGHQETQYF; DNA: TGTGCCAGCTCTAATGACAGGGGGCATCAAGAGACCCAGTACTTC
D: TRBD1; J: TRBJ2-7; V: TRBV6-5; length: 14; size: many; CDR3: CASTGTGNGYEQYF; DNA: TGTGCCAGCACCGGGACAGGGAACGGCTACGAGCAGTACTTC
D: NA; J: TRBJ1-6; V: TRBV29-1; length: 11; size: few; CDR3: CSVEDQGSRLF; DNA: TGCAGCGTTGAAGATCAAGGCTCCCGTCTCTTT
D: NA; J: TRBJ2-3; V: TRBV10-3; length: 14; size: NA; CDR3: CAISGEQITDTQYF; DNA: TGTGCCATCAGTGGAGAACAGATCACAGATACGCAGTATTTT
D: NA; J: TRBJ2-3; V: TRBV27; length: 14; size: few; CDR3: CASSPGPSTDTQYF; DNA: TGTGCCAGCAGTCCGGGGCCAAGCACAGATACGCAGTATTTT
D: NA; J: TRBJ1-2; V: TRBV6-1; length: 11; size: few; CDR3: CASSELLAGNF; DNA: TGTGCCAGCAGTGAACTCCTTGCCGGGAACTTC
D: NA; J: TRBJ2-1; V: TRBV5-6; length: 15; size: NA; CDR3: CASQLGGTPYNEQFF; DNA: TGTGCCAGCCAGCTTGGGGGCACCCCCTACAATGAGCAGTTCTTC
D: NA; J: TRBJ2-5; V: TRBV18; length: 13; size: few; CDR3: CASSPDIQETQYF; DNA: TGTGCCAGCTCACCCGACATCCAAGAGACCCAGTACTTC
D: NA; J: TRBJ1-1; V: TRBV29-1; length: 14; size: NA; CDR3: CSVQRASGNTEAFF; DNA: TGCAGCGTTCAACGAGCCTCAGGGAACACTGAAGCTTTCTTT
D: NA; J: TRBJ1-1; V: TRBV7-2; length: 12; size: many; CDR3: CASSSFPQGAFF; DNA: TGTGCCAGCAGCTCCTTCCCCCAGGGAGCTTTCTTT
D: TRBD1; J: TRBJ2-5; V: TRBV7-9; length: 18; size: NA; CDR3: CASSAPPAGTGGMETQYF; DNA: TGTGCCAGCAGCGCCCCCCCCGCCGGGACAGGGGGCATGGAGACCCAGTACTTC
D: NA; J: TRBJ1-3; V: TRBV30; length: 11; size: NA; CDR3: CAWGIENTIYF; DNA: TGTGCCTGGGGAATTGAAAACACCATATATTTT
D: TRBD1; J: TRBJ1-6; V: TRBV25-1; length: 14; size: NA; CDR3: CASGDRFPNSPLHF; DNA: TGTGCCAGCGGGGACAGGTTCCCCAATTCACCCCTCCACTTT
D: NA; J: TRBJ2-5; V: TRBV5-4; length: 18; size: NA; CDR3: CASSPLPSTTGRQETQYF; DNA: TGTGCCAGCAGCCCTCTTCCGTCTACTACAGGGCGCCAAGAGACCCAGTACTTC
D: NA; J: TRBJ1-5; V: TRBV4-1; length: 17; size: NA; CDR3: CASSLFPRGMSNQPQHF; DNA: TGCGCCAGCAGCCTCTTCCCGAGGGGAATGAGCAATCAGCCCCAGCATTTT
D: NA; J: TRBJ2-7; V: TRBV19; length: 14; size: NA; CDR3: CASSSAGGGYEQYF; DNA: TGTGCCAGTAGTTCGGCCGGGGGCGGGTACGAGCAGTACTTC
D: TRBD1; J: TRBJ2-1; V: TRBV14; length: 16; size: few; CDR3: CASSQVGQGAHNEQFF; DNA: TGTGCCAGCAGCCAAGTCGGACAGGGGGCGCACAATGAGCAGTTCTTC
D: TRBD1; J: TRBJ1-2; V: TRBV5-1; length: 13; size: few; CDR3: CASRLTGTDGYTF; DNA: TGCGCCAGCAGATTGACCGGGACAGATGGCTACACCTTC
D: NA; J: TRBJ2-7; V: TRBV27; length: 12; size: NA; CDR3: CASTGTSYEQYF; DNA: TGTGCCAGCACCGGGACCTCCTACGAGCAGTACTTC
D: TRBD1; J: TRBJ1-2; V: TRBV2; length: 12; size: few; CDR3: CATRQGSYGYTF; DNA: TGTGCCACCAGACAGGGAAGCTATGGCTACACCTTC
D: NA; J: TRBJ1-2; V: TRBV18; length: 15; size: NA; CDR3: CASSLRGDSDYGYTF; DNA: TGTGCCAGCTCACTAAGGGGAGACTCGGACTATGGCTACACCTTC
D: TRBD1; J: TRBJ1-4; V: TRBV15; length: 15; size: NA; CDR3: CSTSREPGGGEKLFF; DNA: TGTTCCACCAGCAGAGAGCCAGGGGGAGGTGAAAAACTGTTTTTT
D: TRBD1; J: TRBJ2-7; V: TRBV2; length: 13; size: once; CDR3: CASTRDRLREQYF; DNA: TGTGCCAGCACCCGGGACAGACTGCGCGAGCAGTACTTC
D: TRBD2; J: TRBJ2-3; V: TRBV11-2; length: 17; size: few; CDR3: CASSLQGLAGGIDTQYF; DNA: TGTGCCAGCAGCCTTCAGGGACTAGCGGGAGGAATAGATACGCAGTATTTT
D: NA; J: TRBJ1-4; V: TRBV23-1; length: 15; size: NA; CDR3: CASKAGLATNEKLFF; DNA: TGCGCCAGCAAGGCGGGCCTAGCAACTAATGAAAAACTGTTTTTT
D: TRBD1; J: TRBJ1-2; V: TRBV29-1; length: 14; size: many; CDR3: CSVEAWQGEDGYTF; DNA: TGCAGCGTTGAAGCCTGGCAGGGGGAGGATGGCTACACCTTC
D: NA; J: TRBJ2-7; V: TRBV2; length: 12; size: NA; CDR3: CASRLEGGEQYF; DNA: TGTGCCAGCAGGCTAGAAGGGGGCGAGCAGTACTTC
D: TRBD2; J: TRBJ2-7; V: TRBV10-3; length: 15; size: NA; CDR3: CAISEGRGDLYEQYF; DNA: TGTGCCATCAGTGAAGGACGGGGGGACCTCTACGAGCAGTACTTC
D: TRBD2; J: TRBJ2-1; V: TRBV5-5; length: 17; size: many; CDR3: CASSLGAGLAAYNEQFF; DNA: TGTGCCAGCAGCTTGGGTGCGGGACTAGCGGCCTACAATGAGCAGTTCTTC
D: NA; J: TRBJ2-5; V: TRBV7-2; length: 15; size: few; CDR3: CASSPRTGPQETQYF; DNA: TGTGCCAGCAGCCCGCGGACGGGACCTCAAGAGACCCAGTACTTC
D: TRBD1; J: TRBJ2-1; V: TRBV4-3; length: 16; size: NA; CDR3: CASSQGPTGAENEQFF; DNA: TGCGCCAGCAGCCAAGGGCCGACAGGGGCAGAGAATGAGCAGTTCTTC
D: NA; J: TRBJ1-1; V: TRBV27; length: 12; size: NA; CDR3: CASSTSHGEAFF; DNA: TGTGCCAGCAGTACAAGTCACGGTGAAGCTTTCTTT
D: TRBD2; J: TRBJ2-7; V: TRBV18; length: 16; size: NA; CDR3: CASSPEFSGGAGEQYF; DNA: TGTGCCAGCTCACCGGAATTTAGCGGGGGGGCTGGCGAGCAGTACTTC
D: NA; J: TRBJ2-3; V: TRBV2; length: 13; size: NA; CDR3: CASTPERGDTQYF; DNA: TGTGCCAGCACCCCGGAGAGGGGGGATACGCAGTATTTT